This is a list of T cell receptor beta chains from one sample in a study of blood T cell repertoires in COVID-19. Clones were read by immunoSEQ multiplex PCR, and TCRdb kept only the in-frame ones, dropping some. The sample consists of 150,000 to 200,000 clones, around 82% of them appearing once. What was sequenced was peripheral blood. All receptors derive from a woman in her 40s with COVID-19, enrolled during active disease. Each CDR3 is given with its conserved first and last residue. A D gene is named only where the DNA matches it firmly. The size field is filled for only some rows; it gives once, few, many or a size class.

>TRBD1|TRBJ2-3|NA|TRBV28
CASSTRQGWSTDTQYF
TGTGCCAGCAGTACCAGACAGGGATGGAGCACAGATACGCAGTATTTT
>TRBD2|TRBJ2-5|NA|TRBV30
CAWSVSSGYQETQYF
TGTGCCTGGAGTGTGTCTAGCGGGTACCAAGAGACCCAGTACTTC
>NA|TRBJ2-2|NA|TRBV11-1
CASSLQGTGELFF
TGTGCCAGCAGCCTCCAGGGCACCGGGGAGCTGTTTTTT
>NA|TRBJ2-5|NA|TRBV6-5
CASSYGGQRETQYF
TGTGCCAGCAGTTACGGTGGACAGAGAGAGACCCAGTACTTC
>NA|TRBJ1-1|NA|TRBV7-3
CASSLNPQANTEAFF
TGTGCCAGCAGCTTAAATCCGCAGGCAAACACTGAAGCTTTCTTT
>TRBD1|TRBJ2-1|NA|TRBV5-1
CASSQGQGEGGWNEQFF
TGCGCCAGCAGCCAGGGACAGGGCGAAGGTGGTTGGAATGAGCAGTTCTTC
>NA|TRBJ2-2|NA|TRBV5-4
CASSLAYTGELFF
TGTGCCAGCAGCTTGGCCTACACCGGGGAGCTGTTTTTT
>TRBD1|TRBJ2-1|NA|TRBV10-2
CASSGAGGPEQFF
TGCGCCAGCAGTGGCGCAGGGGGCCCTGAGCAGTTCTTC
>TRBD1|TRBJ1-4|NA|TRBV27
CASTFGTGYEKLFF
TGTGCCAGCACTTTCGGGACAGGGTATGAAAAACTGTTTTTT
>TRBD1|TRBJ1-1|NA|TRBV6-5
CASRVTGVNTEAFF
TGTGCCAGCAGGGTAACAGGGGTGAACACTGAAGCTTTCTTT
>TRBD1|TRBJ1-2|NA|TRBV5-4
CASSLGQGLSGYTF
TGTGCCAGCAGCTTGGGACAGGGCTTGAGTGGCTACACCTTC
>NA|TRBJ2-2|NA|TRBV27
CASTGSTGELFF
TGTGCCAGCACGGGGAGTACCGGGGAGCTGTTTTTT
>TRBD2|TRBJ2-3|NA|TRBV6-2/TRBV6-3
CASRRGVSWAGTDTQYF
TGTGCCAGCCGCCGGGGGGTCTCTTGGGCAGGCACAGATACGCAGTATTTT
>NA|TRBJ1-5|few|TRBV28
CASSLLGAGRNQPQHF
TGTGCCAGCAGTTTACTGGGGGCTGGGCGCAATCAGCCCCAGCATTTT
>NA|TRBJ2-7|NA|TRBV19
CASSIQGNYEQYF
TGTGCCAGTAGTATCCAGGGGAACTACGAGCAGTACTTC
>NA|TRBJ1-2|NA|TRBV10-3
CAISELGAPGFTF
TGTGCCATCAGTGAGTTAGGGGCCCCAGGGTTCACCTTC
>NA|TRBJ2-7|NA|TRBV29-1
CSTLEGGEQYF
TGCAGCACCCTCGAGGGTGGCGAGCAGTACTTC
>TRBD1|TRBJ1-5|NA|TRBV5-1
CASSTGGGNQPQHF
TGCGCCAGTTCCACAGGGGGGGGGAATCAGCCCCAGCATTTT
>TRBD1|TRBJ2-2|few|TRBV19
CASSVGTGGVRSTGELFF
TGTGCCAGTAGTGTCGGGACAGGGGGCGTAAGGAGCACCGGGGAGCTGTTTTTT
>TRBD1|TRBJ1-4|NA|TRBV3-1/TRBV3-2
CASSRGQGATNEKLFF
TGTGCCAGCAGCCGGGGACAGGGCGCAACTAATGAAAAACTGTTTTTT
>NA|TRBJ1-4|NA|TRBV6-6
CASSIREKLFF
TGTGCCAGCAGCATCCGGGAAAAACTGTTTTTT
>NA|TRBJ2-1|NA|TRBV27
CASTQYDRYNEQFF
TGTGCCAGCACCCAATACGATCGGTACAATGAGCAGTTCTTC
>NA|TRBJ1-1|NA|TRBV11-2
CASSLSREVNTEAFF
TGTGCCAGCAGCTTAAGCAGGGAGGTTAACACTGAAGCTTTCTTT
>TRBD1|TRBJ1-2|NA|TRBV28
CASSPQGPHRYGYTF
TGTGCCAGCAGTCCACAGGGGCCCCATCGCTATGGCTACACCTTC
>NA|TRBJ2-1|NA|TRBV19
CASRLQGGHEQFF
TGTGCCAGTAGGCTACAGGGAGGGCATGAGCAGTTCTTC
>NA|TRBJ1-6|NA|TRBV3-1/TRBV3-2
CASSQDQGLAYNSPLHF
TGTGCCAGCAGCCAAGATCAGGGGTTGGCCTATAATTCACCCCTCCACTTT
>TRBD1|TRBJ1-2|NA|TRBV11-2
CASGQTGNYGYTF
TGTGCCAGCGGCCAGACAGGGAACTATGGCTACACCTTC
>NA|TRBJ2-3|NA|TRBV11-2
CASTLAASTDTQYF
TGTGCCAGCACTCTTGCGGCCAGCACAGATACGCAGTATTTT
>TRBD1|TRBJ2-1|NA|TRBV7-8
CASSTRQGPSVEGEQFF
TGTGCCAGCAGCACGCGACAGGGCCCTTCGGTTGAGGGTGAGCAGTTCTTC
>NA|TRBJ1-1|NA|TRBV7-8
CASSLEVNTEAFF
TGTGCCAGCAGCTTGGAGGTGAACACTGAAGCTTTCTTT
>NA|TRBJ1-4|NA|TRBV28
CASRGRANEKLFF
TGTGCCAGCAGAGGGAGGGCTAATGAAAAACTGTTTTTT
>TRBD1|TRBJ2-5|NA|TRBV7-9
CATGQPLEETQYF
TGTGCCACGGGACAGCCTTTGGAGGAGACCCAGTACTTC
>NA|TRBJ2-5|NA|TRBV6-5
CASSSQGPQYF
TGTGCCAGCAGTTCCCAGGGTCCCCAGTACTTC